The 21 T cell receptor beta chains in this list originate from one sample, sequenced in a study of shared clonotypes between healthy human individuals. Only in-frame clones appear in the TCRdb table, and some are missing; sequencing was by immunoSEQ multiplex PCR. The repertoire includes some 450,000 clones, 70% to 80% of them detected once, and approximately 12% sits in the top ten. The sample comprised PBMCs. These receptors were taken from a woman between 35 and 50 years old in good health. Some clones in this sample may be carry-over from other donors' samples.

About this clone: The final CDR3 position lacks the conserved phenylalanine or tryptophan, pointing to a likely read error. V gene TRBV6-4 combines with J gene TRBJ2-2; D gene ambiguous. In germline, CDR1 is MRHNA, CDR2 SNTAGT. The CDR3 loop spans 14 amino acids. V shed 0 bases and J shed 6 bases, with 8 bases lying between them. The CDR3 region has the DNA TGTGCCAGCAGTGACTCCGGTGGGGCCGGGGAGCTGTTTCTT. Amino acid sequence: CASSDSGGAGELFL.

V is TRBV4-1 and J is TRBJ2-3; D might be TRBD1 (5 bases). CDR3 length equals 18 residues. Trimming pared 3 bases from V and 4 bases from J, leaving 23 bases between. Germline assignment: CDR1 MGHRA and CDR2 YSYEKL. The CDR3 coding sequence is TGCGCCAGCAGCCAGCCTCGATCCTTAATCGACAGCGCAGATACGCAGTATTTT. Translating it yields CASSQPRSLIDSADTQYF.

CDR3 sequence reads: CASSLLGQGGNEKLFF. The CDR3 DNA reads TGTGCCAGCAGTTTATTGGGACAGGGCGGTAATGAAAAACTGTTTTTT. The gene calls are TRBV28 and TRBJ1-4, with 9 bases fitting TRBD1. This CDR3 region has 16 residues. Germline assignment: CDR1 MDHEN and CDR2 SYDVKM. Trimming removed 1 base from V and 4 bases from J; junction bases left unmatched: 4.

As for this clone: With only one base between it and a far larger clone, this is likely a read error. The CDR3 protein is CASSMVHNQPQHF. CDR3 coding DNA: TGTGCCAGTAGTATGGTCCACAATCAGCCCCAGCATTTT. This chain connects TRBV19 to TRBJ1-5, with D unresolved. V was trimmed by 3 bases and J by 3 bases, leaving 6 bases between them. CDR3 length: 13 amino acids. Germline-derived CDR1 and CDR2 are LNHDA and SQIVND (reference sequence).

The chain employs TRBV5-1 and TRBJ2-3; 9 bases align to TRBD1. Germline V lookup: CDR1 SGHRS, CDR2 YFSETQ. V shed 3 bases, J shed 2 bases, and the junction held 7 bases outside the gene matches. This CDR3 is built from 16 residues. The CDR3 coding sequence is TGCGCCAGCAGCTATGGACAGGGGCTTTACACAGATACGCAGTATTTT. This codes for CASSYGQGLYTDTQYF.

The chain employs TRBV9 and TRBJ2-3; TRBD2 agrees at 7 bases. The CDR3 length is 15 residues. CDR1 and CDR2 (germline): SGDLS, YYNGEE. V was clipped by 2 bases and J by 0 bases; unmatched bases: 3. In DNA, the CDR3 is TGTGCCAGCAGCGTCCAAGCGGGAAGCACAGATACGCAGTATTTT. This sequence encodes CASSVQAGSTDTQYF.

The table lists this clone with many counts. Other nucleotide sequences in the sample specify the same CDR3. The V and J genes are TRBV28 and TRBJ1-2, with TRBD1 matching 7 bases. The CDR3 length is 14 residues. J lost 5 bases, V lost 7 bases, and 10 bases had no gene match. Germline V gene sequence: CDR1 MDHEN, CDR2 SYDVKM. CDR3 bases: TGTGCCAGCAACGACGCTAGACAGGGTTATGGCTACACCTTC. Its protein product is CASNDARQGYGYTF.

The chain uses TRBV28 and TRBJ1-2; 10 bases are shared with TRBD1. The V gene's germline CDR1 is MDHEN and CDR2 SYDVKM. Trimming removed 5 bases from V and 13 bases from J; junction bases left unmatched: 7. The CDR3 runs to 12 residues. CDR3 loop: CASSQDRGGPTF. For the CDR3, the DNA is TGTGCCAGCAGTCAGGACAGGGGGGGACCCACCTTC.

The chain is built from TRBV5-4 and TRBJ2-7; 9 nucleotides line up with TRBD2. J lost 2 bases, V lost 4 bases, and 10 bases had no gene match. Germline V lookup: CDR1 SGHNT, CDR2 YYREEE (reference sequence). The CDR3 sequence is 16 residues long. CDR3 amino acids: CASSPDLSGSTYEQYF. CDR3 bases: TGTGCCAGCAGCCCAGACCTTAGCGGGAGTACCTACGAGCAGTACTTC.

The chain joins TRBV14 to TRBJ2-7; the D gene is possibly TRBD2 (5 bases). The germline V gene encodes CDR1 SGHDN and CDR2 FVKESK. V lost 8 bases and J lost 0, with 8 bases in between. The length of the CDR3 is 12 residues. CDR3 in DNA: TGTGCCAGCGGGAGAAGCTCCTACGAGCAGTACTTC. Its translation: CASGRSSYEQYF.

Comments on this clone: The germline gene is not matched at one end of the junction; a read error may be the cause. J is TRBJ2-5 and V is TRBV5-1; 14 bases agree with TRBD2. This CDR3 has 13 amino acids. CDR1 SGHRS and CDR2 YFSETQ come from the germline V gene. CDR3 nucleotide sequence: TGCGCCAGCGGCGCGTCGACTAGCGGGAGGGCCGACTTC. It is translated as CASGASTSGRADF.

The genes are TRBV11-2 and TRBJ2-7, with TRBD2 matching over 9 bases. CDR3 length: 15 amino acids. The V and J ends lost 5 bases and 5 bases, in that order; junction bases with no gene match: 10. Germline CDR1 reads SGHAT; CDR2 reads FQNNGV. The CDR3 nucleotides read TGTGCCAGCAGCCGTAGCGGGAGTGCGTTCCACGAGCAGTACTTC. Residues: CASSRSGSAFHEQYF.

The sample holds a few counts of this clone. With only one base between it and a far larger clone, this is likely a read error. The CDR3 carries no conserved terminal phenylalanine or tryptophan, so it likely arises from a read error. The chain recombines TRBV30 with TRBJ2-3, with unresolved D. Trimming stripped 3 bases from V and 0 bases from J, with 4 bases between. CDR1 GTSNPN and CDR2 SVGIG come from the germline V gene (reference sequence). The CDR3 extends over 12 amino acids. The CDR3 sequence is CAWSGSTDTQYL. The CDR3 nucleotides are TGTGCCTGGAGCGGGAGCACAGATACGCAGTATTTA.

This clone was detected a few times. The gene calls are TRBV28 and TRBJ2-7, with 7 bases identical to TRBD2. CDR3 length equals 13 residues. CDR1 and CDR2 from the germline V gene are MDHEN and SYDVKM. V was pared by 7 bases and J by 9 bases, with 12 bases of the junction left unmatched. The DNA of the CDR3 is TGTGCCAGCACCCGGACGGCAGGGAGGGGGCAGTACTTC. This sequence encodes CASTRTAGRGQYF.

For this clone: This is likely an artifact of a read error, given a far larger clone one base away. Other nucleotide sequences from this sample produce the same CDR3. The chain has TRBV18 and TRBJ1-1; D might be TRBD1 (6 bases). This CDR3 region has 15 residues. Germline CDR1 KGHSH, CDR2 LQKENI. In DNA form, the CDR3 reads TGTGCCAGCTCACCCTGGACAGCCATGAACACTGAAGCCTTCTTT. It translates to CASSPWTAMNTEAFF. Variable domain in full (rest from reference TRBV18 and TRBJ1-1): NAGVMQNPRHLVRRRGQEARLRCSPMKGHSHVYWYRQLPEEGLKFMVYLQKENIIDESGMPKERFSAEFPKEGPSILRIQQVVRGDSAAYFCASSPWTAMNTEAFFGQGTRLTVV.

The sample holds one count of this clone. The chain carries TRBV7-9 and TRBJ1-5; D might be TRBD1 (5 bases). Germline V gene lookup returns CDR1 SEHNR and CDR2 FQNEAQ (reference sequence). CDR3 length: 14 amino acids. Trimming cost V 5 bases and J 9 bases, with 17 bases left between them. In DNA, the CDR3 is TGTGCCAGCAGCCCAGACAGCCTTTATGGGCCCCAGCATTTT. Its protein product is CASSPDSLYGPQHF. Drawing the rest from reference TRBV7-9 and TRBJ1-5, the complete variable domain is DTGVSQNPRHKITKRGQNVTFRCDPISEHNRLYWYRQTLGQGPEFLTYFQNEAQLEKSRLLSDRFSAERPKGSFSTLEIQRTEQGDSAMYLCASSPDSLYGPQHFGDGTRLSIL.

In regard to this clone: This probably arose from a read error, given a far larger clone one base away. The chain combines TRBV11-2 with TRBJ1-1; 7 bases match TRBD1. This CDR3 comprises 15 residues. Trimming removed 5 bases from V and 1 base from J; junction bases left unmatched: 7. Per germline, CDR1 SGHAT and CDR2 FQNNGV. The CDR3 loop is CASSTPGQKNTEAFF. As DNA, the CDR3 is TGTGCCAGCAGCACCCCGGGACAGAAGAACACTGAAGCTTTCTTT.

The V gene is TRBV4-2, the J gene TRBJ2-5; 8 nucleotides agree with TRBD2. The trim removed 1 base at V and 2 bases at J, leaving 6 bases unmatched. Germline V CDR1 and CDR2: LGHNA, YNFKEQ. CDR3 length: 16 residues. The CDR3 nucleotides are TGTGCCAGCAGCCAAGCCGGGACTAGAGGACAAGAGACCCAGTACTTC. Amino acids: CASSQAGTRGQETQYF.

The chain carries TRBV30 and TRBJ2-7; 13 positions match TRBD2. The length of the CDR3 is 15 residues. CDR1 is GTSNPN, CDR2 SVGIG, per germline (reference sequence). Losses at the gene ends were 3 bases for V and 1 base for J; bases not matched to a gene: 3. In nucleotides, the CDR3 is TGTGCCTGGAGCCCGGGACTAGCGGGGTCCTACGAGCAGTACTTC. Translated, it gives CAWSPGLAGSYEQYF. Looking up the rest from reference TRBV30 and TRBJ2-7 gives the full variable domain: SQTIHQWPATLVQPVGSPLSLECTVEGTSNPNLYWYRQAAGRGLQLLFYSVGIGQISSEVPQNLSASRPQDRQFILSSKKLLLSDSGFYLCAWSPGLAGSYEQYFGPGTRLTVT.

The V call is TRBV28, the J call TRBJ1-1; the D is unclear. Germline V gene lookup returns CDR1 MDHEN and CDR2 SYDVKM. Trimming pared 5 bases from V and 2 bases from J, leaving 9 bases between. The CDR3 runs 13 residues. In nucleotides, the CDR3 is TGTGCCAGCAGTATGAACCAAAACACTGAAGCTTTCTTT. This gives the protein CASSMNQNTEAFF.

The genes are TRBV4-1 and TRBJ1-2, with 9 bases that match TRBD1. The V and J ends lost 0 bases and 8 bases, in that order; junction bases with no gene match: 4. CDR1 and CDR2 from the germline V gene are MGHRA and YSYEKL. CDR3 length: 14 amino acids. In DNA form, the CDR3 reads TGCGCCAGCAGCCAAGAGAACAGGGGGCAGGGCTACACCTTC. Translating gives CASSQENRGQGYTF.